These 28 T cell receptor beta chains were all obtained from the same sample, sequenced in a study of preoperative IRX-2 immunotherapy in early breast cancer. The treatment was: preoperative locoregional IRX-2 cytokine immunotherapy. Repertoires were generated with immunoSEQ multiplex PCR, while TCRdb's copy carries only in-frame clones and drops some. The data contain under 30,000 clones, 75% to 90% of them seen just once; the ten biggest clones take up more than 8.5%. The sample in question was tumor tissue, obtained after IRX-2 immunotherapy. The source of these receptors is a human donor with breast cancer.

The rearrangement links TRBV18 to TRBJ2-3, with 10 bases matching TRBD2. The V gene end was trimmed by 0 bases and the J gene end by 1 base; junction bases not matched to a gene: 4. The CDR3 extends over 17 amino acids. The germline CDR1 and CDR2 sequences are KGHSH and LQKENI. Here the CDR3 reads CASSPPGLAGGTDTQYF. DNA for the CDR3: TGTGCCAGCTCACCACCGGGGCTAGCGGGAGGCACAGATACGCAGTATTTT.

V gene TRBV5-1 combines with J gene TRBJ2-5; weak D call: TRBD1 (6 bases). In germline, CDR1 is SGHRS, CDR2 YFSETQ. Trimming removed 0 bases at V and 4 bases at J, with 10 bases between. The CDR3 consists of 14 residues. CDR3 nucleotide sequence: TGCGCCAGCAGCTTGGGACAGGTCCGAGAGACCCAGTACTTC. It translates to CASSLGQVRETQYF. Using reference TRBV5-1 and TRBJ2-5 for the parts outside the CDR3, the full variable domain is KAGVTQTPRYLIKTRGQQVTLSCSPISGHRSVSWYQQTPGQGLQFLFEYFSETQRNKGNFPGRFSGRQFSNSRSEMNVSTLELGDSALYLCASSLGQVRETQYFGPGTRLLVL.

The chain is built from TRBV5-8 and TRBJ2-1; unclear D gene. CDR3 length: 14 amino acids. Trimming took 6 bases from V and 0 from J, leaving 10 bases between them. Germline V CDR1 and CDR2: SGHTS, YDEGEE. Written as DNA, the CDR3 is TGTGCCAGCACCAATAGAGGCTCCTACAATGAGCAGTTCTTC. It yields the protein CASTNRGSYNEQFF.

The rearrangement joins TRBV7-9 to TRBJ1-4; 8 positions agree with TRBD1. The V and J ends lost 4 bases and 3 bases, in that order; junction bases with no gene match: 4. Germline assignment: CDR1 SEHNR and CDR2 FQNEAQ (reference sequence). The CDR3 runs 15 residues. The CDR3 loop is CASSSDRGANEKLFF. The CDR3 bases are TGTGCCAGCAGCTCCGACAGGGGAGCTAATGAAAAACTGTTTTTT. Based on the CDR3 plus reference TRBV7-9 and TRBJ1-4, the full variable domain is DTGVSQNPRHKITKRGQNVTFRCDPISEHNRLYWYRQTLGQGPEFLTYFQNEAQLEKSRLLSDRFSAERPKGSFSTLEIQRTEQGDSAMYLCASSSDRGANEKLFFGSGTQLSVL.

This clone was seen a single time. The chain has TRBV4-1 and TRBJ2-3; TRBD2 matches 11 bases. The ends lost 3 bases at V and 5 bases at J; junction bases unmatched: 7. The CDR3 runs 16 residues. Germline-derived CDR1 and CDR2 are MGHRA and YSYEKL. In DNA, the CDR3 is TGCGCCAGCAGCCATCGTAAGCTAGCGGGGGGAGATACGCAGTATTTT. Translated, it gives CASSHRKLAGGDTQYF.

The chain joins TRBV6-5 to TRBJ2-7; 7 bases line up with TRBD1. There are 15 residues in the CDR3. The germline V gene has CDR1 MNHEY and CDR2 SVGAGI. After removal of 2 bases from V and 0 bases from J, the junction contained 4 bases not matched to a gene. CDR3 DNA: TGTGCCAGCAGTTACCTAGGACAGGCCTCCTACGAGCAGTACTTC. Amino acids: CASSYLGQASYEQYF.

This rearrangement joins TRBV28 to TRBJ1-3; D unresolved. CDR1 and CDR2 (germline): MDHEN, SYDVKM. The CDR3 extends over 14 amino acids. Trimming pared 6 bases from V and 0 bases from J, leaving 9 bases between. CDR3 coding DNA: TGTGCCAGCAGCCGGGCCGGCTCTGGAAACACCATATATTTT. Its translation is CASSRAGSGNTIYF.

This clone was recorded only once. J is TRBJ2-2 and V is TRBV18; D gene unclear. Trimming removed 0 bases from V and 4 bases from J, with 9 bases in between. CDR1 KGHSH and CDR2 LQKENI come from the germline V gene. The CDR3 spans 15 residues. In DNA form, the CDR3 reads TGTGCCAGCTCACCACCGAAGGGAAGCACCGGGGAGCTGTTTTTT. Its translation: CASSPPKGSTGELFF.

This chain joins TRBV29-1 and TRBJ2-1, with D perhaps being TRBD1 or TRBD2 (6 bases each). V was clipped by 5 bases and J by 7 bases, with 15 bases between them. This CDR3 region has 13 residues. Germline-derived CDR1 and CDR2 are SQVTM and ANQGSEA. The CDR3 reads CSVSRDTGNEQFF. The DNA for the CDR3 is TGCAGCGTTTCGCGGGACACGGGGAATGAGCAGTTCTTC.

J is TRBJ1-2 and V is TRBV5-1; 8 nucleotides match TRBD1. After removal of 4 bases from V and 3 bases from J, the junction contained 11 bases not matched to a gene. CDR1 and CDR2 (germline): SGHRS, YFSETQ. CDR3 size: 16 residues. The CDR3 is CASSLAGTGPYYGYTF. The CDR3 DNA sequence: TGCGCCAGCAGCCTTGCCGGGACAGGTCCTTACTATGGCTACACCTTC.

The CDR3 DNA reads as TGTGCCAGCAGCCGGGACGGTCTGTCTAACTATGGCTACACCTTC. Its protein is CASSRDGLSNYGYTF. V gene TRBV27 combines with J gene TRBJ1-2, with D maybe TRBD1 (5 bases). Germline V CDR1 and CDR2: MNHEY, SMNVEV (reference sequence). The CDR3 totals 15 residues. V was pared by 6 bases and J by 0 bases, with 14 bases between.

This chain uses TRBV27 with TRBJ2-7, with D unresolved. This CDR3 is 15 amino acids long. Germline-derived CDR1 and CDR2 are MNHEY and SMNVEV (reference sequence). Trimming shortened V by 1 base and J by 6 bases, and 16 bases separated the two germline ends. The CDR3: CASSLYPVQASEQYF. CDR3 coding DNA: TGTGCCAGCAGTTTATACCCCGTCCAGGCGAGCGAGCAGTACTTC.

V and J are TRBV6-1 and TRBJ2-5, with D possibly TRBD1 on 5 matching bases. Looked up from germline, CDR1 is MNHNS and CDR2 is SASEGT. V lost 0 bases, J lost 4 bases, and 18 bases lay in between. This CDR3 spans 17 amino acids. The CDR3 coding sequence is TGTGCCAGCAGTGAAGCGTGGGGCCAGTTGGGCGGAGAGACCCAGTACTTC. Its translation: CASSEAWGQLGGETQYF.

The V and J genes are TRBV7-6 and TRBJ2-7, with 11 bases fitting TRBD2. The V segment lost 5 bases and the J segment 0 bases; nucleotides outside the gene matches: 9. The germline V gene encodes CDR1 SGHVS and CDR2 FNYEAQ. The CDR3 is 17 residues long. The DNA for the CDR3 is TGTGCCAGCAGCGGGACTAGCGGAGGTATATCCTCCTACGAGCAGTACTTC. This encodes CASSGTSGGISSYEQYF.

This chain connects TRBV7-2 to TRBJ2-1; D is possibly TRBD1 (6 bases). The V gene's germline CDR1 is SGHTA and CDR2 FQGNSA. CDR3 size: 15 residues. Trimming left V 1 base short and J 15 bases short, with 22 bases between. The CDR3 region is CASSLERTAAGVGFF. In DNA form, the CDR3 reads TGTGCCAGCAGCTTAGAGAGGACAGCGGCCGGGGTAGGGTTCTTC.

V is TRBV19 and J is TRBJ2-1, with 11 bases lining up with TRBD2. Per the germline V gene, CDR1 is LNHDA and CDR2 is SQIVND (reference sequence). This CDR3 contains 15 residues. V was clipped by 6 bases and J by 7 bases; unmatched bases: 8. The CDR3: CASRVLAGALNEQFF. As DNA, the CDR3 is TGTGCCAGTAGGGTACTAGCGGGAGCTCTAAATGAGCAGTTCTTC.

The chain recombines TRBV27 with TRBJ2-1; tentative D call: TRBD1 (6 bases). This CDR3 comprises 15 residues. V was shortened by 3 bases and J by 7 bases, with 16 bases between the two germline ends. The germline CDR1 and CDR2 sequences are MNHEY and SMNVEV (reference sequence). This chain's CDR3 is CASSFVGAGGNEQFF. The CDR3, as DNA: TGTGCCAGCAGTTTTGTGGGGGCTGGTGGAAATGAGCAGTTCTTC.

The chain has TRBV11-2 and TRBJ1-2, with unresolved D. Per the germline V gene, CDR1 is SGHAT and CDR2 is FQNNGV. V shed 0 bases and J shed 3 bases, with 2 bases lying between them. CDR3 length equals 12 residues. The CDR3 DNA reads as TGTGCCAGCAGCTTAGATCACTATGGCTACACCTTC. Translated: CASSLDHYGYTF.

Written as DNA, the CDR3 is TGTGCCAGCAGTTTATTAGCTTCGAGGCAGGGAGGTTATGGCTACACCTTC. Protein: CASSLLASRQGGYGYTF. The rearrangement uses TRBV27 and TRBJ1-2, with D perhaps matching TRBD1 (5 bases). The germline V and J ends were trimmed by 1 base and 5 bases, with 20 bases remaining between them. Germline CDR1 reads MNHEY; CDR2 reads SMNVEV (reference sequence). This CDR3 has 17 amino acids.

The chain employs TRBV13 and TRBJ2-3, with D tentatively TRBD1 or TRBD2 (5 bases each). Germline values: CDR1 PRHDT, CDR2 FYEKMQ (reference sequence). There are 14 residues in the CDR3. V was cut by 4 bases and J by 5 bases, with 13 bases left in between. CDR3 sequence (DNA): TGTGCCAGCAGCTCCGGGGCTCGAGAAGATACGCAGTATTTT. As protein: CASSSGAREDTQYF.

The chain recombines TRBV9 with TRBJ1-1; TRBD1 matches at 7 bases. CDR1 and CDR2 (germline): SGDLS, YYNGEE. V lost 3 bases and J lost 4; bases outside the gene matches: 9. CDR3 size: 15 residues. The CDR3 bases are TGTGCCAGCAGCGACCGACAGGGAGGGACCACTGAAGCTTTCTTT. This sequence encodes CASSDRQGGTTEAFF.

The CDR3 is CASSETRADQPQHF. The CDR3 DNA follows: TGTGCCAGCAGTGAAACAAGGGCCGATCAGCCCCAGCATTTT. The chain carries TRBV2 and TRBJ1-5; D not certain. This CDR3 comprises 14 residues. Germline V gene lookup returns CDR1 SNHLY and CDR2 FYNNEI. V lost 2 bases and J lost 5, with 10 bases in between.

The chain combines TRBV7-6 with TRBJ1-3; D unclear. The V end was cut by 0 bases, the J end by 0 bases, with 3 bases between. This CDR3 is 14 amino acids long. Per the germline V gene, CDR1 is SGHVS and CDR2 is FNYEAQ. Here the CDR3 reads CASSLATSGNTIYF. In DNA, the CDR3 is TGTGCCAGCAGCTTAGCGACCTCTGGAAACACCATATATTTT.

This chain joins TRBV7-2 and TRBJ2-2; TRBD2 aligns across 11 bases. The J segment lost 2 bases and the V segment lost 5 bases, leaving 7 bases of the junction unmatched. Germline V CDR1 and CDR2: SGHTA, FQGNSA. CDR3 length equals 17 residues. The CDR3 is CASSPLAGGSNTGELFF. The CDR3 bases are TGTGCCAGCAGCCCCCTAGCGGGGGGCTCTAACACCGGGGAGCTGTTTTTT.

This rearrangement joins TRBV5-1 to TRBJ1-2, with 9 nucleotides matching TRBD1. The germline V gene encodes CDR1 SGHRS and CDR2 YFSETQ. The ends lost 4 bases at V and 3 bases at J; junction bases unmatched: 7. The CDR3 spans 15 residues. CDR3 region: CASSPGTGSDYGYTF. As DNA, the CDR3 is TGCGCCAGCAGCCCGGGGACAGGGAGCGACTATGGCTACACCTTC. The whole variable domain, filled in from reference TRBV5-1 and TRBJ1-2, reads KAGVTQTPRYLIKTRGQQVTLSCSPISGHRSVSWYQQTPGQGLQFLFEYFSETQRNKGNFPGRFSGRQFSNSRSEMNVSTLELGDSALYLCASSPGTGSDYGYTFGSGTRLTVV.

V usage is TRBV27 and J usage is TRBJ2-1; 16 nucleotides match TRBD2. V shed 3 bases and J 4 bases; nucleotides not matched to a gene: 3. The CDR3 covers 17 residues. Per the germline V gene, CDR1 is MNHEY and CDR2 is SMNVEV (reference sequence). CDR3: CASSLGLAGGPYNEQFF. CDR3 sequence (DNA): TGTGCCAGCAGTTTGGGACTAGCGGGAGGGCCATACAATGAGCAGTTCTTC.

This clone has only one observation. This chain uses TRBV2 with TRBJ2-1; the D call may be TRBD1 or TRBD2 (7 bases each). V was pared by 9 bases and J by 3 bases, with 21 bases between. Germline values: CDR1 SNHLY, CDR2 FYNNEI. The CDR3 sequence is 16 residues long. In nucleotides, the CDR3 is TGTGCCAGAGAGGGCGGGAGAGACAGGGACTACAATGAGCAGTTCTTC. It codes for CAREGGRDRDYNEQFF.

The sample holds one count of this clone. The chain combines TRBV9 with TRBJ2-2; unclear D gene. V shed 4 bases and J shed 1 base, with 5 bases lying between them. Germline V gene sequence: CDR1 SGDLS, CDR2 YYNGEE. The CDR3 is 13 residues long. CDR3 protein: CASSPGNTGELFF. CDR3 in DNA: TGTGCCAGCAGCCCAGGGAACACCGGGGAGCTGTTTTTT. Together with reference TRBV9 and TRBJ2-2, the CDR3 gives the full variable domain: DSGVTQTPKHLITATGQRVTLRCSPRSGDLSVYWYQQSLDQGLQFLIQYYNGEERAKGNILERFSAQQFPDLHSELNLSSLELGDSALYFCASSPGNTGELFFGEGSRLTVL.